These 23 T cell receptor beta chains originate from one sample sequenced in a study of blood T cell repertoires in COVID-19. Clones were sequenced by immunoSEQ multiplex PCR, and TCRdb holds only the in-frame ones, with some missing. The sample includes 400,000 to 500,000 clones, nearly 90% seen only once; the top ten take about 1.5%. Source material: PBMCs or T cells enriched from blood (not recorded which). The receptors here all came from a woman younger than 35 who had been exposed to COVID-19.

The chain couples TRBV18 to TRBJ2-7, with D perhaps TRBD2 (5 bases). Looked up from germline, CDR1 is KGHSH and CDR2 is LQKENI. The CDR3 is 13 amino acids. V was clipped by 3 bases and J by 4 bases, with 10 bases between them. In DNA form, the CDR3 reads TGTGCCAGCTCACCGAACCTAGCATACGAGCAGTACTTC. This sequence encodes CASSPNLAYEQYF. Supplemented by reference TRBV18 and TRBJ2-7, the full variable domain reads NAGVMQNPRHLVRRRGQEARLRCSPMKGHSHVYWYRQLPEEGLKFMVYLQKENIIDESGMPKERFSAEFPKEGPSILRIQQVVRGDSAAYFCASSPNLAYEQYFGPGTRLTVT.

The rearrangement links TRBV7-8 to TRBJ1-2, with a possible D match to TRBD1 (6 bases). Germline CDR1 and CDR2: SGHVS and FQNEAQ. This CDR3 spans 13 amino acids. V was trimmed by 1 base and J by 4 bases, leaving 7 bases between them. CDR3 loop: CASSLGRGYGYTF. The CDR3 DNA reads TGTGCCAGCAGCTTAGGCAGGGGCTATGGCTACACCTTC.

The rearrangement links TRBV6-1 to TRBJ1-2; 9 positions match TRBD1. This CDR3 comprises 15 residues. Germline CDR1 is MNHNS and CDR2 is SASEGT. V was pared by 2 bases and J by 4 bases, with 5 bases of the junction left unmatched. The chain's CDR3 is CASSETGGAGYGYTF. CDR3 bases: TGTGCCAGCAGTGAAACAGGGGGCGCTGGCTATGGCTACACCTTC.

The chain carries TRBV29-1 and TRBJ2-7; 9 nucleotides agree with TRBD1. The CDR3 covers 13 residues. Looked up from germline, CDR1 is SQVTM and CDR2 is ANQGSEA. Trimming cost V 5 bases and J 5 bases; bases outside gene matches: 7. CDR3 sequence reads: CSVSGTGINEQYF. The CDR3 coding sequence is TGCAGCGTTTCCGGGACAGGGATAAACGAGCAGTACTTC.

The J gene is TRBJ2-7, the V gene TRBV29-1; 11 positions match TRBD1. CDR1 and CDR2 from the germline V gene are SQVTM and ANQGSEA. The CDR3 runs 13 residues. The V gene end was trimmed by 4 bases and the J gene end by 4 bases; junction bases not matched to a gene: 3. The CDR3 protein is CSVGTGGLYEQYF. CDR3 nucleotide sequence: TGCAGCGTTGGGACAGGGGGCTTGTACGAGCAGTACTTC.

The chain employs TRBV29-1 and TRBJ2-7, with D tentatively TRBD2 (6 bases). The CDR3 loop spans 13 amino acids. Germline CDR1 and CDR2: SQVTM and ANQGSEA. The germline V and J ends were trimmed by 5 bases and 3 bases, with 14 bases remaining between them. The CDR3 is CSVNIAGSYEQYF. The CDR3 region has the DNA TGCAGCGTTAATATCGCCGGGAGCTACGAGCAGTACTTC.

The chain recombines TRBV4-1 with TRBJ2-1; 8 nucleotides align to TRBD1. The CDR3 sequence is 17 residues long. The ends lost 1 base at V and 0 bases at J; junction bases unmatched: 5. Per the germline V gene, CDR1 is MGHRA and CDR2 is YSYEKL. The CDR3 region is CASSQAWTGSSYNEQFF. CDR3 DNA: TGCGCCAGCAGCCAAGCTTGGACAGGGAGCTCCTACAATGAGCAGTTCTTC.

This clone showed up just once. The rearrangement links TRBV29-1 to TRBJ2-7; maybe TRBD1 (6 bases). The V gene's germline CDR1 is SQVTM and CDR2 ANQGSEA. CDR3 length: 13 amino acids. Trimming left V 5 bases short and J 4 bases short, with 15 bases between. The CDR3 region is CSVTDRNGYEQYF. CDR3 nucleotide sequence: TGCAGCGTTACTGACAGGAATGGATACGAGCAGTACTTC.

The chain is built from TRBV2 and TRBJ1-6; unclear D gene. V was trimmed by 0 bases and J by 0 bases, leaving 9 bases between them. CDR1 and CDR2 (germline): SNHLY, FYNNEI. The CDR3 is 17 residues long. CDR3 region: CASSEALRGSYNSPLHF. The DNA for the CDR3 is TGTGCCAGCAGTGAAGCTCTGCGGGGCTCCTATAATTCACCCCTCCACTTT. Variable domain in full (rest from reference TRBV2 and TRBJ1-6): EPEVTQTPSHQVTQMGQEVILRCVPISNHLYFYWYRQILGQKVEFLVSFYNNEISEKSEIFDDQFSVERPDGSNFTLKIRSTKLEDSAMYFCASSEALRGSYNSPLHFGNGTRLTVT.

This chain joins TRBV2 and TRBJ2-7; tentatively, D is TRBD1 (6 bases). Germline V gene lookup returns CDR1 SNHLY and CDR2 FYNNEI. The V end was cut by 6 bases, the J end by 4 bases, with 13 bases between. The CDR3 spans 13 residues. CDR3 amino acids: CASRDPGAYEQYF. The CDR3 DNA reads TGTGCCAGCAGGGACCCAGGGGCATACGAGCAGTACTTC.

The chain combines TRBV19 with TRBJ2-5, with 8 positions matching TRBD1. The CDR3 has 15 residues. After removal of 4 bases from V and 5 bases from J, the junction contained 9 bases not matched to a gene. The germline V gene has CDR1 LNHDA and CDR2 SQIVND (reference sequence). The CDR3 region is CASSTRTGLMETQYF. The CDR3 DNA reads as TGTGCCAGTAGTACCCGGACAGGGTTGATGGAGACCCAGTACTTC. Supplemented by reference TRBV19 and TRBJ2-5, the full variable domain reads DGGITQSPKYLFRKEGQNVTLSCEQNLNHDAMYWYRQDPGQGLRLIYYSQIVNDFQKGDIAEGYSVSREKKESFPLTVTSAQKNPTAFYLCASSTRTGLMETQYFGPGTRLLVL.

This chain links TRBV5-8 with TRBJ1-5, with D maybe TRBD1 (5 bases). Trimming pared 0 bases from V and 7 bases from J, leaving 8 bases between. Per germline, CDR1 SGHTS and CDR2 YDEGEE. CDR3 length: 13 amino acids. The CDR3 nucleotides read TGTGCCAGCAGCTTGGCGGGGGGACAGCCCCAGCATTTT. Its protein is CASSLAGGQPQHF.

This clone appeared a few times. The gene calls are TRBV5-4 and TRBJ1-2; tentatively, D is TRBD1 (6 bases). Looked up from germline, CDR1 is SGHNT and CDR2 is YYREEE (reference sequence). The CDR3 is 15 amino acids. Trimming took off 0 bases at V and 3 bases at J, with 12 bases between the two ends. DNA of the CDR3: TGTGCCAGCAGCTTGGTAATCAGGGGATACTATGGCTACACCTTC. Protein sequence: CASSLVIRGYYGYTF.

The chain carries TRBV28 and TRBJ2-3; the D is unclear. CDR3 length equals 14 residues. V was pared by 5 bases and J by 4 bases, with 13 bases between. CDR1 MDHEN and CDR2 SYDVKM come from the germline V gene. In DNA, the CDR3 is TGTGCCAGCAGTCCCGCCGGTGATGCAGATACGCAGTATTTT. The encoded protein is CASSPAGDADTQYF.

This chain links TRBV5-1 with TRBJ2-7; D may be TRBD1 (5 bases). This CDR3 spans 16 amino acids. The V and J ends lost 2 bases and 6 bases respectively, with 21 bases between them. Germline loops: CDR1 SGHRS, CDR2 YFSETQ. CDR3 coding DNA: TGCGCCAGCAGCTTCTCTGTCAGGGCGGCGGTGATCGAGCAGTACTTC. It yields the protein CASSFSVRAAVIEQYF.

The chain combines TRBV19 with TRBJ1-1; D not certain. The CDR3 is made up of 15 amino acids. Germline V CDR1 and CDR2: LNHDA, SQIVND (reference sequence). V lost 1 base to trimming and J lost 1 base, with 10 bases between them. CDR3 sequence (DNA): TGTGCCAGTAGTATAGGTTGGGCGGGGAACACTGAAGCTTTCTTT. This translates into CASSIGWAGNTEAFF.

The V gene is TRBV7-9, the J gene TRBJ2-7; 7 bases are shared with TRBD2. Trimming removed 4 bases from V and 0 bases from J; junction bases left unmatched: 12. Looked up from germline, CDR1 is SEHNR and CDR2 is FQNEAQ (reference sequence). This CDR3 region has 17 residues. The CDR3 DNA sequence: TGTGCCAGCAGCTCCCTTCTCCTAGCGGACCCCTCCTACGAGCAGTACTTC. Its protein product is CASSSLLLADPSYEQYF.

The chain is built from TRBV9 and TRBJ2-1; 8 nucleotides match TRBD2. The germline gives CDR1 SGDLS, CDR2 YYNGEE. Losses at the gene ends were 0 bases for V and 4 bases for J; bases not matched to a gene: 12. The CDR3 consists of 18 residues. As DNA, the CDR3 is TGTGCCAGCAGCGTAGCATTCCCCGGGACTAGTGGTTACAATGAGCAGTTCTTC. This sequence encodes CASSVAFPGTSGYNEQFF.

DNA for the CDR3: TGTGCCAGCAGCTCAGGGACAGGGTCGAACACCGGGGAGCTGTTTTTT. Its translation is CASSSGTGSNTGELFF. This rearrangement joins TRBV7-7 to TRBJ2-2; 9 bases match TRBD1. V gave up 4 bases and J gave up 0 bases; unmatched junction bases: 3. The CDR3 totals 16 residues. CDR1 is SSHAT, CDR2 FNYEAQ, per germline (reference sequence). The full variable domain, completed using reference TRBV7-7 and TRBJ2-2, is GAGVSQSPRYKVTKRGQDVTLRCDPISSHATLYWYQQALGQGPEFLTYFNYEAQPDKSGLPSDRFSAERPEGSISTLTIQRTEQRDSAMYRCASSSGTGSNTGELFFGEGSRLTVL.

The gene calls are TRBV5-1 and TRBJ2-7; 10 nucleotides align to TRBD1. The CDR3 runs to 14 residues. Looked up from germline, CDR1 is SGHRS and CDR2 is YFSETQ. The V gene end was trimmed by 4 bases and the J gene end by 4 bases; junction bases not matched to a gene: 5. The CDR3 protein is CASSGGQGLYEQYF. The CDR3 nucleotides are TGCGCCAGCAGCGGGGGACAGGGGCTTTACGAGCAGTACTTC.

This clone was detected only once. The chain couples TRBV29-1 to TRBJ2-3; TRBD1 matches at 7 bases. The CDR3 is made up of 14 amino acids. Losses at the gene ends were 6 bases for V and 2 bases for J; bases not matched to a gene: 8. In germline, CDR1 is SQVTM, CDR2 ANQGSEA. The CDR3 region has the DNA TGCAGCGTGGGTGACAGGGTAAACACAGATACGCAGTATTTT. It yields the protein CSVGDRVNTDTQYF.

The V call is TRBV4-2, the J call TRBJ2-1; 12 bases align to TRBD2. The CDR3 sequence is 15 residues long. With 4 bases clipped from V and 4 bases from J, the junction kept 2 bases outside the gene matches. Germline CDR1 and CDR2: LGHNA and YNFKEQ. The CDR3 is CASSRTSGNYNEQFF. The CDR3 nucleotides are TGTGCCAGCAGCCGGACTAGCGGGAATTACAATGAGCAGTTCTTC.

J is TRBJ2-7 and V is TRBV9; D possibly corresponds to TRBD1 (6 bases). The CDR3 covers 14 residues. CDR1 and CDR2 from the germline V gene are SGDLS and YYNGEE. Trimming shortened V by 0 bases and J by 5 bases, and 12 bases separated the two germline ends. The CDR3 DNA reads as TGTGCCAGCAGCGTAGGACAGGTCCAGGACGAGCAGTACTTC. This sequence encodes CASSVGQVQDEQYF.